These 5 T cell receptor beta chains originate from one sample sequenced in a study of vaccination and CD4 T cells after COVID-19. Their cognate antigens are unknown. Sequencing of the DNA from cultured CD4+ T cells was carried out with the Oncomine TCR Beta short-read assay. TCRdb ran MiXCR on the PCR reads and lists one entry per CDR3 protein. Here the sample spans 22,000 or so distinct CDR3 sequences, nearly 55% being singletons. Treatment given: approximately nine-day PBMC culture with coronavirus spike peptide pools or control peptides (ViraFEST assay). Sequencing was done on a sample of CD4+ T cells from blood, cultured in vitro. The receptors originated from a human donor who had recovered from COVID-19.

The chain couples TRBV6-1 to TRBJ1-5; tentative D call: TRBD1 (6 bases). This CDR3 has 16 residues. Germline values: CDR1 MNHNS, CDR2 SASEGT. V was trimmed by 6 bases and J by 0 bases, leaving 15 bases between them. This CDR3 is CASRDLTGRSNQPQHF. The CDR3 DNA sequence: TGTGCCAGCAGGGATCTGACAGGACGTAGCAATCAGCCCCAGCATTTT.

V usage is TRBV27 and J usage is TRBJ2-1; D gene uncertain. V lost 5 bases and J 8 bases, leaving 7 bases between the germline ends. This CDR3 is 11 amino acids long. Germline V gives CDR1 MNHEY, CDR2 SMNVEV (reference sequence). The CDR3 bases are TGTGCCAGCAGTGAGAACTATGAGCAGTTCTTC. Amino acid sequence: CASSENYEQFF.

The chain employs TRBV12-3 or TRBV12-4 and TRBJ2-2; tentatively, D is TRBD2 (6 bases). V was shortened by 1 base and J by 12 bases, with 9 bases between the two germline ends. CDR3 length: 12 residues. This CDR3 reads CASSLDAGKLFF. CDR3 bases: TGTGCCAGCAGTTTAGACGCGGGGAAGCTGTTTTTT.

J is TRBJ1-1 and V is TRBV9; TRBD1 might be the D (6 bases). V gave up 3 bases and J gave up 4 bases, with 16 bases separating them. Per germline, CDR1 SGDLS and CDR2 YYNGEE. This CDR3 has 15 residues. The CDR3 protein is CASSAGQLKATEAFF. The CDR3 region has the DNA TGTGCCAGCAGCGCAGGACAGCTTAAGGCCACTGAAGCTTTCTTT. The full variable domain, rest sourced from reference TRBV9 and TRBJ1-1, is DSGVTQTPKHLITATGQRVTLRCSPRSGDLSVYWYQQSLDQGLQFLIQYYNGEERAKGNILERFSAQQFPDLHSELNLSSLELGDSALYFCASSAGQLKATEAFFGQGTRLTVV.

This clonotype was picked up a small number of times. The J gene is TRBJ2-3, the V gene TRBV20-1; D is uncertain. Germline CDR1 DFQATT, CDR2 SNEGSKA (reference sequence). Trimming shortened V by 6 bases and J by 3 bases, and 7 bases separated the two germline ends. The CDR3 runs 11 residues. The CDR3 here is CSAPRTDTQYF. The CDR3 DNA sequence: TGCAGTGCCCCGAGGACAGATACGCAGTATTTT.